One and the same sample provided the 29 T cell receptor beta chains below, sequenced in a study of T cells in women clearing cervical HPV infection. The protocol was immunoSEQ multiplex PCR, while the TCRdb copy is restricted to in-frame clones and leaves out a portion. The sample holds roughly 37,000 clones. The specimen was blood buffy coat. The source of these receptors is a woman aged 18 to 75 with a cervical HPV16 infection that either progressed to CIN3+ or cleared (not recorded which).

The CDR3 DNA, read in part, is TGCAGTGCTAGGAAACCTAGCGGGAGCTCCTACAATGAG. Residues: CSARKPSGSSYNE. The CDR3 as a whole reads CSARKPSGSSYNEQFF. The chain has TRBV20-1 and TRBJ2-1; 10 bases align to TRBD2. Coverage ceases 3 residues before the CDR3 finishes, and the germline J gene fills in the end. The V gene end was trimmed by 3 bases and the J gene end by 0 bases; junction bases not matched to a gene: 5. The CDR3 sequence is 16 residues long. Germline CDR1 reads DFQATT; CDR2 reads SNEGSKA (reference sequence).

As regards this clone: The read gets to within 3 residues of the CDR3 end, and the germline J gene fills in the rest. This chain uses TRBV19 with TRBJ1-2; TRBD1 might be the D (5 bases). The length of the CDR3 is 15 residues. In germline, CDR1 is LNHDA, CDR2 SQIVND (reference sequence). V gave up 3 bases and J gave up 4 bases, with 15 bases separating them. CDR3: CASSIPGLGGYGYTF. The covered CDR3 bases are TGTGCCAGTAGTATCCCAGGCCTCGGGGGCTATGGC.

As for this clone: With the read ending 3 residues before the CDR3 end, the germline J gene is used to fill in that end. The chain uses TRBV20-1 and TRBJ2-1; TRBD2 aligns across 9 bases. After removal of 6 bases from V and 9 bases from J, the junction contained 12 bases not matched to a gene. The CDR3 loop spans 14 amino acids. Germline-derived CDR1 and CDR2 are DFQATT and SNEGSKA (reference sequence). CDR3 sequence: CSATPGLAIGEQFF. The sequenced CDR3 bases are TGCAGTGCAACTCCGGGACTAGCTATCGGTGAG.

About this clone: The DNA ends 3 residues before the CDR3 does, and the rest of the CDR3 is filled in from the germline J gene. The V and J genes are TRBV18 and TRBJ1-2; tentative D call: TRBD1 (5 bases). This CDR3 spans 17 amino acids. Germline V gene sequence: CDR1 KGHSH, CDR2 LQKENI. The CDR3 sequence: CASSPQGAGVNNNDYTF. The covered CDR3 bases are TGTGCCAGCTCACCACAAGGAGCGGGGGTTAATAACAATGAC.

The covered CDR3 bases are TGTGCCAGCAGCTTGACCGGTAGGGGCAATCAGCCC. This codes for CASSLTGRGNQP. The full-length CDR3 reads as CASSLTGRGNQPQHF. This chain uses TRBV7-7 with TRBJ1-5; D remains unclear. The read gets to within 3 residues of the CDR3 end, and the germline J gene fills in the rest. Trimming removed 3 bases from V and 2 bases from J, with 11 bases in between. Looked up from germline, CDR1 is SSHAT and CDR2 is FNYEAQ (reference sequence). The CDR3 spans 15 residues.

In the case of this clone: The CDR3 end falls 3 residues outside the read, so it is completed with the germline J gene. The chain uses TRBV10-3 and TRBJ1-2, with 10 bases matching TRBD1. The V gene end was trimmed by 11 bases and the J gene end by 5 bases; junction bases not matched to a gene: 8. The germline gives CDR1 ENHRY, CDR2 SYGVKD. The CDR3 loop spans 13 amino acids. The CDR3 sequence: CAHAGTGVYGYTF. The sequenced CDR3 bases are TGTGCCCACGCCGGGACAGGGGTTTATGGC.

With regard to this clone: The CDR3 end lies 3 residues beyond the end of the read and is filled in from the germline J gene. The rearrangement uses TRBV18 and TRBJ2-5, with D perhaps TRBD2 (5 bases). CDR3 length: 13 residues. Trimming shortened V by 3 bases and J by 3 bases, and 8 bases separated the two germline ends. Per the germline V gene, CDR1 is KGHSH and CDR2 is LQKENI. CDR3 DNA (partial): TGTGCCAGCTCACCGCGGCGGGAAGAGACC. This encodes CASSPRREET. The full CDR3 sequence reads CASSPRREETQYF.

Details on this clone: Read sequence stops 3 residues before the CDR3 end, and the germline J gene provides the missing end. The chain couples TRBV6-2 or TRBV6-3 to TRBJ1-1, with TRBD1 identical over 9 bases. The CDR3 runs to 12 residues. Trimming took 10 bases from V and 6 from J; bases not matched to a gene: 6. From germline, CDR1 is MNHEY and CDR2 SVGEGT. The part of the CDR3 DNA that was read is TGTGCCACCAAGGACAGGGGTGCTGAA. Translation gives CATKDRGAE. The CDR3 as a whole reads CATKDRGAEAFF.

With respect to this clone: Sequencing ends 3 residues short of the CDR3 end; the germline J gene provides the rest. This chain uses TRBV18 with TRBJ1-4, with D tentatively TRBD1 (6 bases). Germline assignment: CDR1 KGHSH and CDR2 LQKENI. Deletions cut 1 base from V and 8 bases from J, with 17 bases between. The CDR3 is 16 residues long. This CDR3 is CASSPHHREVGEKLFF. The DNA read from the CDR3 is TGTGCCAGCTCACCACATCACAGGGAGGTTGGGGAAAAA.

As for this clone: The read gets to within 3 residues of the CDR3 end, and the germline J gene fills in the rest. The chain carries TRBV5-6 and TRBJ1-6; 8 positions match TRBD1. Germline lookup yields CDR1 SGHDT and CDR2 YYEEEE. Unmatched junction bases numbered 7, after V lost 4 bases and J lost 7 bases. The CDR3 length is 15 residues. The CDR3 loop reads CASSGMTGVNSPLHF. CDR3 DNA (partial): TGTGCCAGCAGCGGTATGACAGGGGTCAATTCACCC.

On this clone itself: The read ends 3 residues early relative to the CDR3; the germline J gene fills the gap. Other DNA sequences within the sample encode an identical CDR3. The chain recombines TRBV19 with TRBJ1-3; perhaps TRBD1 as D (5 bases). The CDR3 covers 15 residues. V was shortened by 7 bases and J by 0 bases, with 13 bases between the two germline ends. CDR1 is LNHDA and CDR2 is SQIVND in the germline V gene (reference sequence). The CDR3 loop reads CASIASTASGNTIYF. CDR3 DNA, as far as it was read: TGTGCCAGTATAGCCTCGACAGCCTCTGGAAACACC.

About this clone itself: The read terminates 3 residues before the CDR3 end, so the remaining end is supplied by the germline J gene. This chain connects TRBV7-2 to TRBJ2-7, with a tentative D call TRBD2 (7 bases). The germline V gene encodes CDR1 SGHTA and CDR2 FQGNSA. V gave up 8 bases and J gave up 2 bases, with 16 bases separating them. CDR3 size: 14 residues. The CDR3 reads CASSAGALTYEQYF. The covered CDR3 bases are TGTGCCAGCTCGGCGGGGGCATTGACCTACGAG.

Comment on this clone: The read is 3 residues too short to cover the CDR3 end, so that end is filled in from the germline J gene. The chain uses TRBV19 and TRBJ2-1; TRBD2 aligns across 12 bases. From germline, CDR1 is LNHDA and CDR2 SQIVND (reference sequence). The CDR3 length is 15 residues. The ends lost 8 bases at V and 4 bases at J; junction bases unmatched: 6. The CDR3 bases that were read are TGTGCCAGTGGGACTAGCGGGCTCAGTTACAATGAG. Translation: CASGTSGLSYNE. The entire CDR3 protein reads CASGTSGLSYNEQFF.

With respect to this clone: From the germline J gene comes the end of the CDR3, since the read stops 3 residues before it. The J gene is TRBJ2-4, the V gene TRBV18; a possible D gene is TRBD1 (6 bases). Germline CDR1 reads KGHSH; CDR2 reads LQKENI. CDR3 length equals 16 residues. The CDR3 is CASSQNRDTANYGQYF. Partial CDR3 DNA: TGTGCCAGCTCCCAAAACCGGGACACAGCTAACTATGGT. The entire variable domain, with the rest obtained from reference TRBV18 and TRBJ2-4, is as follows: NAGVMQNPRHLVRRRGQEARLRCSPMKGHSHVYWYRQLPEEGLKFMVYLQKENIIDESGMPKERFSAEFPKEGPSILRIQQVVRGDSAAYFCASSQNRDTANYGQYFGAGTRLSVL.

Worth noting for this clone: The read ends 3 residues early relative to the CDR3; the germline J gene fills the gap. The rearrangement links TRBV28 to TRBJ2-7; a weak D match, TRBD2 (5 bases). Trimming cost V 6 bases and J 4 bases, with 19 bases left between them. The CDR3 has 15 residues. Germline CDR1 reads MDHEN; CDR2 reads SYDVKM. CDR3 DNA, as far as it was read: TGTGCCAGCAGGCAGGCCCAACCTGGAGGATACGAG. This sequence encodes CASRQAQPGGYE. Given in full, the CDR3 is CASRQAQPGGYEQYF.

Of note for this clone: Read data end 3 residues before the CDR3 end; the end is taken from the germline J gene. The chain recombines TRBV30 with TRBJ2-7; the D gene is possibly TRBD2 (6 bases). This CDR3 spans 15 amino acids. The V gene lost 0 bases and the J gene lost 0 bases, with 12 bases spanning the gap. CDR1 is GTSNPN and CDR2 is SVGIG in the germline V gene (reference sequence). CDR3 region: CAWSVGGYYSYEQYF. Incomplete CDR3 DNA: TGTGCCTGGAGTGTCGGGGGTTACTACTCCTACGAG.

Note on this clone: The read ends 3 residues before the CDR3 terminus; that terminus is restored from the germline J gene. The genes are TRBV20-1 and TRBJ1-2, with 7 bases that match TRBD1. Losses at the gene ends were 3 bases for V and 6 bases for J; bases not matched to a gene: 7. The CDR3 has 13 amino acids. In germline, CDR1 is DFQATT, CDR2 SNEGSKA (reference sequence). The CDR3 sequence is CSARGDSAHGYTF. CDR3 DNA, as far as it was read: TGCAGTGCTAGGGGGGACAGCGCTCATGGC.

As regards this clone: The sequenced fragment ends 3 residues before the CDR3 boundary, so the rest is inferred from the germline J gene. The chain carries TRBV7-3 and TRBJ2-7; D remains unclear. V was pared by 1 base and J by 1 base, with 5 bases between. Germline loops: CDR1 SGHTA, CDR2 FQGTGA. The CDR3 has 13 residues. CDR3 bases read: TGTGCCAGCAGCTTAATCCCGTCCTACGAG. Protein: CASSLIPSYE. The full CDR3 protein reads CASSLIPSYEQYF.

The CDR3 loop reads CASSSQGQGNSPLHF. CDR3 DNA (partial): TGTGCCAGCAGCTCACAGGGACAGGGAAATTCACCC. The J gene is TRBJ1-6, the V gene TRBV7-9, with 9 bases matching TRBD1. The read halts 3 residues ahead of the CDR3 end, with the missing end drawn from the germline J gene. The CDR3 extends over 15 amino acids. The V and J ends lost 4 bases and 7 bases, in that order; junction bases with no gene match: 5. Germline-derived CDR1 and CDR2 are SEHNR and FQNEAQ (reference sequence). Full variable domain (missing parts from reference TRBV7-9 and TRBJ1-6): DTGVSQNPRHKITKRGQNVTFRCDPISEHNRLYWYRQTLGQGPEFLTYFQNEAQLEKSRLLSDRFSAERPKGSFSTLEIQRTEQGDSAMYLCASSSQGQGNSPLHFGNGTRLTVT.

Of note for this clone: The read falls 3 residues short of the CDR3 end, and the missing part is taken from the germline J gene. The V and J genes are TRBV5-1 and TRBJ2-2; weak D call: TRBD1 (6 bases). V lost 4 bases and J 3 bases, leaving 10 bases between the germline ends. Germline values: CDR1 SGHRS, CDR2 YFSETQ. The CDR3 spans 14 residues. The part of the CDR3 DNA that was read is TGCGCCAGCAGCCTCCGGACAGACACCGGGGAG. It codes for CASSLRTDTGE. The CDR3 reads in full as CASSLRTDTGELFF.

CDR3 bases read: TGCGCCAGCAGCTTCGGACAGGTCGGACAGCCC. Translating it yields CASSFGQVGQP. The entire CDR3 protein is CASSFGQVGQPQHF. V and J are TRBV5-1 and TRBJ1-5, with 7 positions matching TRBD1. The CDR3 end lies 3 residues beyond the end of the read and is filled in from the germline J gene. Unmatched junction bases numbered 6, after V lost 2 bases and J lost 7 bases. Germline V gene lookup returns CDR1 SGHRS and CDR2 YFSETQ. This CDR3 is built from 14 residues.

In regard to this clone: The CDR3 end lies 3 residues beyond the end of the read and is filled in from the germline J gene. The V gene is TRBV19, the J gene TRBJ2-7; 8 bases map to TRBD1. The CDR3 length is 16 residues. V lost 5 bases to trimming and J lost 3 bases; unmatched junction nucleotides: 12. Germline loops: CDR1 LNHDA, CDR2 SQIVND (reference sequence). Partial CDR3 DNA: TGTGCCAGTAGTTATTCAGGGGGCCTTAAGGACTACGAG. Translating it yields CASSYSGGLKDYE. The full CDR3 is CASSYSGGLKDYEQYF.

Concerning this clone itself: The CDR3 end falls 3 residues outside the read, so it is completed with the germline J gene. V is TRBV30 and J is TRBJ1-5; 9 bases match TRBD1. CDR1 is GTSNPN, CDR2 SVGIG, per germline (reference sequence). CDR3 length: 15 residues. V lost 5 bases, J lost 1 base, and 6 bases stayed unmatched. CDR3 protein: CAWSTGTGSNQPQHF. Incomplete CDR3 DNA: TGTGCCTGGTCTACAGGGACAGGGAGCAATCAGCCC.

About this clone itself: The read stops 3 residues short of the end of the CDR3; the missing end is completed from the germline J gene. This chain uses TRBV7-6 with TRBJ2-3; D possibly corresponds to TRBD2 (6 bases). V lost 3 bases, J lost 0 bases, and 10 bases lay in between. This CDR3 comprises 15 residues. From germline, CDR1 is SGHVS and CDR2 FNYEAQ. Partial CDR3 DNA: TGTGCCAGCAGCTTGAGCGGGCTTAGCACAGATACG. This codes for CASSLSGLSTDT. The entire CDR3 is CASSLSGLSTDTQYF.

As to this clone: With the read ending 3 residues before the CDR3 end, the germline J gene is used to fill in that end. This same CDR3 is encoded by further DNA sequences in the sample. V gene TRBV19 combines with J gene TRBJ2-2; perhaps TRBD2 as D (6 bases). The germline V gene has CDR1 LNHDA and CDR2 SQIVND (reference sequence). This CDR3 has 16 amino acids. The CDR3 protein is CASSGNQGISGEKLFF. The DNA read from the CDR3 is TGTGCCAGTAGCGGAAACCAGGGTATTAGCGGTGAAAAG.

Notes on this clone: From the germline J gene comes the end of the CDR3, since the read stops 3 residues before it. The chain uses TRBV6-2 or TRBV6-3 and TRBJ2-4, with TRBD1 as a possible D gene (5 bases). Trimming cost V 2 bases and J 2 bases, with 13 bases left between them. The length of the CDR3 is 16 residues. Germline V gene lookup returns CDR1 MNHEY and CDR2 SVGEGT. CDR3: CASSYRQGLSKNIQYF. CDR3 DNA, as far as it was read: TGTGCCAGCAGTTACCGCCAGGGTCTGTCCAAAAACATT.

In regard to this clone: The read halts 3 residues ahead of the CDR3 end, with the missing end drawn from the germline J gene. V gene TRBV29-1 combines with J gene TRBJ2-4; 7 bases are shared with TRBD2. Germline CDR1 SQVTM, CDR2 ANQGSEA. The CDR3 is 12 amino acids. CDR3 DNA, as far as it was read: TGCAGCGAACGAGCCCACGGGGGGACT. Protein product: CSERAHGGT. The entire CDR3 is CSERAHGGTQYF.

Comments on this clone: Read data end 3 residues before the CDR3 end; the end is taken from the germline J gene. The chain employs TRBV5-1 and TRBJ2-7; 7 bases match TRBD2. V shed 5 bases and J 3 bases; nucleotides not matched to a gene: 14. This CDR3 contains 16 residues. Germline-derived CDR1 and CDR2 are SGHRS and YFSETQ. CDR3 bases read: TGCGCCAGCAGTTCTCGCGCTAGCGGTTTGGTCTACGAG. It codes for CASSSRASGLVYE. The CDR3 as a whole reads CASSSRASGLVYEQYF.

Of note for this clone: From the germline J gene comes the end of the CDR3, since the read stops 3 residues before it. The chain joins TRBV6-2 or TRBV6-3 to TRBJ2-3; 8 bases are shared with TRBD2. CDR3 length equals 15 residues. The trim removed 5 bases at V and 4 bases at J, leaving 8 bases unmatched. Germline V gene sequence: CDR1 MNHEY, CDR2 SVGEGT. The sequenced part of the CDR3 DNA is TGTGCCAGCAGTCAGGCCCGGACTAGCTCAGATACG. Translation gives CASSQARTSSDT. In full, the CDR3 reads CASSQARTSSDTQYF.